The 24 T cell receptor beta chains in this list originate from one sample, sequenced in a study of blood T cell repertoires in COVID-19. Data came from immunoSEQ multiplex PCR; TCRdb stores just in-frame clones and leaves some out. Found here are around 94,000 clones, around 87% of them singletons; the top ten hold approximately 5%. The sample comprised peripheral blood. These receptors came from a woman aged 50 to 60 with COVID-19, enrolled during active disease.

The DNA of the CDR3 is TGTGCCAGCAGCTCTGGCGGGACTAGCGGGGCCTACGAGCAGTACTTC. Protein: CASSSGGTSGAYEQYF. The chain employs TRBV11-3 and TRBJ2-7, with 13 bases fitting TRBD2. The germline V gene encodes CDR1 SGHNT and CDR2 YENEEA. The CDR3 has 16 residues. V shed 4 bases and J 2 bases; nucleotides not matched to a gene: 5.

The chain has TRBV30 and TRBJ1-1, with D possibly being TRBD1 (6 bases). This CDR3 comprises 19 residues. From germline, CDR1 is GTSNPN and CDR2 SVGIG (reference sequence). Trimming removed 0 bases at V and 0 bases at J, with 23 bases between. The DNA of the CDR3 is TGTGCCTGGAGTGTCTCGGGGTTAGGGGACATGGGCATGAACACTGAAGCTTTCTTT. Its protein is CAWSVSGLGDMGMNTEAFF. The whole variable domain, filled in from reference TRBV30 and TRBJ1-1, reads SQTIHQWPATLVQPVGSPLSLECTVEGTSNPNLYWYRQAAGRGLQLLFYSVGIGQISSEVPQNLSASRPQDRQFILSSKKLLLSDSGFYLCAWSVSGLGDMGMNTEAFFGQGTRLTVV.

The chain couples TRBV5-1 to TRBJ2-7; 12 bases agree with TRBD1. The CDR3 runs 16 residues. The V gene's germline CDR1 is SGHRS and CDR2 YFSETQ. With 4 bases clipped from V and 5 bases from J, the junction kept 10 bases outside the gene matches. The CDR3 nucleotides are TGCGCCAGCAGCCCTGGGGCGGGACAGGGGGCCCACGAGCAGTACTTC. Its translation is CASSPGAGQGAHEQYF.

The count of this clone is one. The CDR3 protein is CASSLGGADEKLFF. DNA for the CDR3: TGCGCCAGCAGCTTAGGGGGCGCGGATGAAAAACTGTTTTTT. V gene TRBV5-1 combines with J gene TRBJ1-4, with TRBD1 matching 7 bases. This CDR3 has 14 residues. V shed 2 bases, J shed 6 bases, and the junction held 4 bases outside the gene matches. Germline V gene data show CDR1 as SGHRS and CDR2 as YFSETQ.

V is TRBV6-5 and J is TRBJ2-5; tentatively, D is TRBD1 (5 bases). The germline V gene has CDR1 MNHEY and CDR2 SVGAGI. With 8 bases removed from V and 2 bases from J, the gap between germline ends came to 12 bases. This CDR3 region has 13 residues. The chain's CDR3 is CASEKRGQETQYF. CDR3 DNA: TGTGCCAGCGAAAAAAGGGGTCAAGAGACCCAGTACTTC.

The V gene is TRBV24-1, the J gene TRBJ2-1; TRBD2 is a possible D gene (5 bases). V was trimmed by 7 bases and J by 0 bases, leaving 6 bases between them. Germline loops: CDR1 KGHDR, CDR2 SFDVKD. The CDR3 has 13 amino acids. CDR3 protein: CATRGSSYNEQFF. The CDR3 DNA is TGTGCCACCAGGGGGAGCTCCTACAATGAGCAGTTCTTC.

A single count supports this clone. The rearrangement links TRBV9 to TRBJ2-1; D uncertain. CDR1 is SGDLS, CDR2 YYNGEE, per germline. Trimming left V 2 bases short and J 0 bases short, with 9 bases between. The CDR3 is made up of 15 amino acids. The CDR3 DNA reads TGTGCCAGCAGCGTCACAGTAATCTCCTACAATGAGCAGTTCTTC. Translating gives CASSVTVISYNEQFF.

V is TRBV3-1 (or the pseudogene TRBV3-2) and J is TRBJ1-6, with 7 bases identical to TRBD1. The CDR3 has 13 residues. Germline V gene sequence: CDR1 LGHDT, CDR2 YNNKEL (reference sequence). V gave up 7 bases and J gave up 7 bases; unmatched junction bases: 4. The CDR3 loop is CASTGTENSPLHF. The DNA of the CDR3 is TGTGCCAGCACCGGGACAGAAAATTCACCCCTCCACTTT.

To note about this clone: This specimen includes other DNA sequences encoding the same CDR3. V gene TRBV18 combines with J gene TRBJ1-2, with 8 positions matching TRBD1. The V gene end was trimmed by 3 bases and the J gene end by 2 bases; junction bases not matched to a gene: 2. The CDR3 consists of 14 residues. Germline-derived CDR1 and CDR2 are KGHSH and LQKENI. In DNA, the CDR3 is TGTGCCAGCTCACCGAGACAGGGGAACTATGGCTACACCTTC. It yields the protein CASSPRQGNYGYTF.

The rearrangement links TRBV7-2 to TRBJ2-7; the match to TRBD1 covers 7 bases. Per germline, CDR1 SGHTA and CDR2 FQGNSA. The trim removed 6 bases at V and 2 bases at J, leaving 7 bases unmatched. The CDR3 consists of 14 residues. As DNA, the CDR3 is TGTGCCAGCAGACCGGACAGGACCGCCTACGAGCAGTACTTC. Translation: CASRPDRTAYEQYF.

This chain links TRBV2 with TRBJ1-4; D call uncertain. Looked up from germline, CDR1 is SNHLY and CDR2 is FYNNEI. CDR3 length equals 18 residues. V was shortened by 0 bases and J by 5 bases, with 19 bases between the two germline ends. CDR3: CASSEARTSYVLNEKLFF. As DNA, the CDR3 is TGTGCCAGCAGTGAAGCGCGTACCTCCTACGTCTTGAATGAAAAACTGTTTTTT.

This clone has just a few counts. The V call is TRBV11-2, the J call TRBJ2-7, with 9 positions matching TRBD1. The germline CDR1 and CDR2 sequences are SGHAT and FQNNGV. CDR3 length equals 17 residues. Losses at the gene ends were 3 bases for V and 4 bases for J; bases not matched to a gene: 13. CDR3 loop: CASSFATSGTGLYEQYF. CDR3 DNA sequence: TGTGCCAGCAGCTTCGCTACCTCCGGGACAGGGCTATACGAGCAGTACTTC.

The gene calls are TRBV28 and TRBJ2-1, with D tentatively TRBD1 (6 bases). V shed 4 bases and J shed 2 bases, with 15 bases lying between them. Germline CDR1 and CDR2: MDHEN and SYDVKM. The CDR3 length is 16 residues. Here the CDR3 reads CASSSLRDTTYNEQFF. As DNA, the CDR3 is TGTGCCAGCAGTTCTTTGAGGGACACTACCTACAATGAGCAGTTCTTC.

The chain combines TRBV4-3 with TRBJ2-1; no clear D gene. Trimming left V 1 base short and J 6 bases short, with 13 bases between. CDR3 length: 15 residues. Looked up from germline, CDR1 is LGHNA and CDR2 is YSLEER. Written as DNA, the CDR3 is TGCGCCAGCAGCCAAGTTGTGACACAATTCAATGAGCAGTTCTTC. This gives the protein CASSQVVTQFNEQFF.

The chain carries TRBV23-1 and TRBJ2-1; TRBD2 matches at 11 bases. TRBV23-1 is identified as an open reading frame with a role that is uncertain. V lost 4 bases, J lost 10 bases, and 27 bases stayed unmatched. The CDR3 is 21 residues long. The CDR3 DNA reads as TGCGCCAGCAGTCCACGGGGATTTGTGGCTAGCGGGGGGACGACTGATAGCGAGCAGTTCTTC. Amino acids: CASSPRGFVASGGTTDSEQFF.

CDR3 protein: CASSKVSQREKEGSGTEAFF. The CDR3 coding sequence is TGTGCCAGCAGCAAAGTATCCCAAAGAGAGAAGGAGGGGAGTGGCACTGAAGCTTTCTTT. J is TRBJ1-1 and V is TRBV21-1. TRBV21-1 is labeled a pseudogene. This CDR3 has 20 residues.

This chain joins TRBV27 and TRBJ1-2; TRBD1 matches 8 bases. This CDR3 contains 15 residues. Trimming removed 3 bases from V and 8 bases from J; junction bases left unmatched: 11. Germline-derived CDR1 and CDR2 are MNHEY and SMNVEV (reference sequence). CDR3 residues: CASSFDDRGSRGYTF. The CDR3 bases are TGTGCCAGCAGTTTCGACGACAGGGGAAGCAGGGGCTACACCTTC.

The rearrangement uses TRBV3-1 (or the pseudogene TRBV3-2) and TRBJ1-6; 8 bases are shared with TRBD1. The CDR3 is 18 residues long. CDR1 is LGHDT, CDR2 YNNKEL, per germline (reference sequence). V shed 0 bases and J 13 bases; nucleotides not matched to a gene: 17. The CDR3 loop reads CASSQEALTGAAQSPLHF. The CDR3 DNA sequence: TGTGCCAGCAGCCAAGAGGCTTTGACAGGGGCCGCCCAAAGTCCCCTCCACTTT.

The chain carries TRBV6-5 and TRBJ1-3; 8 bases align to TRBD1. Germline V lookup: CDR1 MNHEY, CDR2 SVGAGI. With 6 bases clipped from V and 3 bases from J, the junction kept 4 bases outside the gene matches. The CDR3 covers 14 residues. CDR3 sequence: CASRPTGGGNTIYF. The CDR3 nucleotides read TGTGCCAGCAGACCTACAGGGGGTGGAAACACCATATATTTT.

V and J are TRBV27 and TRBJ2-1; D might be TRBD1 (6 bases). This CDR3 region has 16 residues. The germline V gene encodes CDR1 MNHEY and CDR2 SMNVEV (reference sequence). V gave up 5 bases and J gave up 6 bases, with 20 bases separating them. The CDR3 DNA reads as TGTGCCAGCAGTCGGACAGACCGTCTAATGGGCAATGAGCAGTTCTTC. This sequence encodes CASSRTDRLMGNEQFF.

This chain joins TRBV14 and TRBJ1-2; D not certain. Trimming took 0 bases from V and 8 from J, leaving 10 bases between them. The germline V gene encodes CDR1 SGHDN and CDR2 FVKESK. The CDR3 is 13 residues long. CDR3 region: CASSQETWRGYTF. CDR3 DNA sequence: TGTGCCAGCAGCCAAGAGACCTGGAGAGGCTACACCTTC.

The chain's CDR3 is CASSQEFEDFHGYTF. The CDR3 nucleotides are TGTGCCAGCAGCCAAGAGTTCGAGGATTTCCATGGCTACACCTTC. The V and J genes are TRBV4-2 and TRBJ1-2; no clear D. CDR1 and CDR2 from the germline V gene are LGHNA and YNFKEQ. V was pared by 0 bases and J by 6 bases, with 14 bases between. The CDR3 spans 15 residues.

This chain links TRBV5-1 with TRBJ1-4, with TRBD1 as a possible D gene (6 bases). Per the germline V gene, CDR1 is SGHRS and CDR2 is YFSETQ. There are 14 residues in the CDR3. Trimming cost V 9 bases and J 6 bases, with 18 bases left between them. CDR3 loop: CATRSGGADEKLFF. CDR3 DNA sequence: TGCGCCACCCGTTCGGGGGGCGCGGATGAAAAACTGTTTTTT.

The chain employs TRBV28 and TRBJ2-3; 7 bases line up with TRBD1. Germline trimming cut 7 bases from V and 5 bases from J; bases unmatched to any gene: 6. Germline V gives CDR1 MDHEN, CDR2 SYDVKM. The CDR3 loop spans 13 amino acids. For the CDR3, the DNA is TGTGCCAGCAATCCAACAGGGGTAGATACGCAGTATTTT. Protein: CASNPTGVDTQYF. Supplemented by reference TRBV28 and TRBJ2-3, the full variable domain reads DVKVTQSSRYLVKRTGEKVFLECVQDMDHENMFWYRQDPGLGLRLIYFSYDVKMKEKGDIPEGYSVSREKKERFSLILESASTNQTSMYLCASNPTGVDTQYFGPGTRLTVL.